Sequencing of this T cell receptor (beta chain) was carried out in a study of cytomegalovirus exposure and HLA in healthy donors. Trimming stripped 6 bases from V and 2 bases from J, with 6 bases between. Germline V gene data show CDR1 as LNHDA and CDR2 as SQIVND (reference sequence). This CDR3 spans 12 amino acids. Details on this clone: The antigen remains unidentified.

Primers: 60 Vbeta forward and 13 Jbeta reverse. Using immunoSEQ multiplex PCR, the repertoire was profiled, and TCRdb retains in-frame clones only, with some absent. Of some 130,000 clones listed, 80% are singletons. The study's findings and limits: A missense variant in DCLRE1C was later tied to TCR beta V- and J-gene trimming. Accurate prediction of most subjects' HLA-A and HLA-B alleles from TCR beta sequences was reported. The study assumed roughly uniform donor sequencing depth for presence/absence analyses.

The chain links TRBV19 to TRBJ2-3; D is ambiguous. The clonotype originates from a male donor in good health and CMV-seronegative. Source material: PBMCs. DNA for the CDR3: TGTGCCAGTAGCCGTTTCACAGATACGCAGTATTTT. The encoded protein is CASSRFTDTQYF.